One sample yielded the 27 T cell receptor beta chains listed below, sequenced in a study of blood T cell repertoires in COVID-19. Repertoires were generated with immunoSEQ multiplex PCR, while TCRdb's copy carries only in-frame clones and drops some. The sample shows approximately 400,000 clones, 90% to 95% of them seen only once. Sequenced: PBMCs or T cells enriched from blood (not recorded which). The receptors derive from a woman aged 40 to 55 who had been exposed to COVID-19.

The chain couples TRBV7-9 to TRBJ2-5; 8 nucleotides agree with TRBD2. This CDR3 spans 15 amino acids. The V gene end was trimmed by 5 bases and the J gene end by 4 bases; junction bases not matched to a gene: 9. Germline values: CDR1 SEHNR, CDR2 FQNEAQ (reference sequence). CDR3 sequence: CASSEGAGGGETQYF. The CDR3 DNA is TGTGCCAGCAGCGAAGGGGCGGGAGGTGGAGAGACCCAGTACTTC.

This chain joins TRBV14 and TRBJ1-2; D not resolved. This CDR3 contains 13 residues. Germline V gives CDR1 SGHDN, CDR2 FVKESK. V was trimmed by 1 base and J by 8 bases, leaving 11 bases between them. The CDR3 is CASSQARAGGYTF. The CDR3, as DNA: TGTGCCAGCAGCCAAGCAAGGGCGGGCGGCTACACCTTC.

The chain is built from TRBV10-3 and TRBJ2-3; D is undetermined. Trimming pared 3 bases from V and 0 bases from J, leaving 7 bases between. CDR1 is ENHRY and CDR2 is SYGVKD in the germline V gene. This CDR3 contains 14 residues. The CDR3 DNA is TGTGCCATCAGTGATCCAACTAGCACAGATACGCAGTATTTT. This gives the protein CAISDPTSTDTQYF.

The V call is TRBV18, the J call TRBJ2-5; 7 nucleotides align to TRBD2. Germline V gives CDR1 KGHSH, CDR2 LQKENI. V lost 3 bases, J lost 2 bases, and 6 bases stayed unmatched. This CDR3 has 15 residues. CDR3: CASSPRLAVQETQYF. The CDR3, as DNA: TGTGCCAGCTCACCGAGGCTAGCGGTACAAGAGACCCAGTACTTC.

The genes are TRBV3-1 (or the pseudogene TRBV3-2) and TRBJ1-5, with 7 bases matching TRBD1. Germline-derived CDR1 and CDR2 are LGHDT and YNNKEL (reference sequence). With V trimmed by 4 bases and J by 0 bases, 3 bases remained unmatched. This CDR3 region has 15 residues. The CDR3 loop reads CASSPGQASNQPQHF. For the CDR3, the DNA is TGTGCCAGCAGCCCAGGACAGGCTAGCAATCAGCCCCAGCATTTT.

A single count supports this clone. This sample includes further DNA sequences coding for the same CDR3. V gene TRBV3-1 (or the pseudogene TRBV3-2) combines with J gene TRBJ1-2; 7 positions match TRBD1. The CDR3 is 14 amino acids. V lost 4 bases to trimming and J lost 0 bases; unmatched junction nucleotides: 2. Germline V gene sequence: CDR1 LGHDT, CDR2 YNNKEL (reference sequence). Written as DNA, the CDR3 is TGTGCCAGCAGCCGGGGACAGACTAACTATGGCTACACCTTC. This translates into CASSRGQTNYGYTF.

This chain links TRBV9 with TRBJ2-3, with a possible D match to TRBD2 (5 bases). CDR3 length equals 13 residues. CDR1 is SGDLS and CDR2 is YYNGEE in the germline V gene. Trimming pared 1 base from V and 5 bases from J, leaving 8 bases between. CDR3 nucleotide sequence: TGTGCCAGCAGCGTACCCGCGGGAGATACGCAGTATTTT. This translates into CASSVPAGDTQYF. Full variable domain (outside the CDR3, taken from reference TRBV9 and TRBJ2-3): DSGVTQTPKHLITATGQRVTLRCSPRSGDLSVYWYQQSLDQGLQFLIQYYNGEERAKGNILERFSAQQFPDLHSELNLSSLELGDSALYFCASSVPAGDTQYFGPGTRLTVL.

This chain connects TRBV7-9 to TRBJ1-2; 9 bases match TRBD1. Germline V CDR1 and CDR2: SEHNR, FQNEAQ (reference sequence). The V segment lost 2 bases and the J segment 6 bases; nucleotides outside the gene matches: 4. The CDR3 has 14 amino acids. CDR3 nucleotide sequence: TGTGCCAGCAGCTTACTGGGACAGGGCGATGGCTACACCTTC. Amino acid sequence: CASSLLGQGDGYTF.

The V and J genes are TRBV6-5 and TRBJ1-1; 7 bases fit TRBD1. V lost 5 bases and J lost 3; bases outside the gene matches: 6. CDR3 size: 14 residues. The germline V gene has CDR1 MNHEY and CDR2 SVGAGI. CDR3 bases: TGTGCCAGCAGTCGAGGACAGGTACACACTGAAGCTTTCTTT. This encodes CASSRGQVHTEAFF.

The chain links TRBV4-3 to TRBJ1-1; D unresolved. Germline CDR1 LGHNA, CDR2 YSLEER. This CDR3 is built from 14 residues. V lost 3 bases and J 2 bases, leaving 10 bases between the germline ends. CDR3: CASSHRPGNTEAFF. In DNA, the CDR3 is TGCGCCAGCAGCCATCGGCCAGGTAACACTGAAGCTTTCTTT.

This chain uses TRBV28 with TRBJ1-6; the D gene is possibly TRBD1 (6 bases). Germline values: CDR1 MDHEN, CDR2 SYDVKM. This CDR3 has 15 amino acids. The V end lost 2 bases, the J end lost 5 bases, and 10 bases lay between the germline ends. CDR3 bases: TGTGCCAGCAGTTTAACCAGGGGTGATAATTCACCCCTCCACTTT. Its protein product is CASSLTRGDNSPLHF.

The chain couples TRBV14 to TRBJ2-7; TRBD1 matches 8 bases. V dropped 1 base and J dropped 4; count of bases not matched to a gene: 6. From germline, CDR1 is SGHDN and CDR2 FVKESK. The CDR3 length is 15 residues. The CDR3 reads CASSQGTGIQYEQYF. The DNA for the CDR3 is TGTGCCAGCAGCCAAGGGACAGGGATTCAATACGAGCAGTACTTC. The whole variable domain, remainder taken from reference TRBV14 and TRBJ2-7, is EAGVTQFPSHSVIEKGQTVTLRCDPISGHDNLYWYRRVMGKEIKFLLHFVKESKQDESGMPNNRFLAERTGGTYSTLKVQPAELEDSGVYFCASSQGTGIQYEQYFGPGTRLTVT.

The rearrangement uses TRBV30 and TRBJ1-2, with D maybe TRBD1 (6 bases). The germline V and J ends were trimmed by 3 bases and 5 bases, with 22 bases remaining between them. Germline-derived CDR1 and CDR2 are GTSNPN and SVGIG (reference sequence). The CDR3 contains 16 residues. In nucleotides, the CDR3 is TGTGCCTGGAGGACCCGACTCGGGGGGGGCTCATATGGCTACACCTTC. It is translated as CAWRTRLGGGSYGYTF.

This chain connects TRBV19 to TRBJ1-3; D ambiguous. The germline V and J ends were trimmed by 6 bases and 0 bases, with 12 bases remaining between them. CDR1 and CDR2 (germline): LNHDA, SQIVND (reference sequence). The CDR3 consists of 15 residues. This chain's CDR3 is CASSLPGSSGNTIYF. Written as DNA, the CDR3 is TGTGCCAGTAGCCTCCCGGGGAGCTCTGGAAACACCATATATTTT.

In this sample, this clone turned up once. The chain employs TRBV15 and TRBJ2-6, with 12 bases fitting TRBD2. The CDR3 runs to 19 residues. The trim removed 0 bases at V and 0 bases at J, leaving 3 bases unmatched. In germline, CDR1 is LNHNV, CDR2 YYDKDF (reference sequence). CDR3 nucleotide sequence: TGTGCCACCAGCAGAGAGGGACTAGCGGGTCCCTCTGGGGCCAACGTCCTGACTTTC. Encoded protein: CATSREGLAGPSGANVLTF.

The rearrangement uses TRBV7-9 and TRBJ2-7, with 7 bases that match TRBD1. CDR3 length equals 13 residues. The junction had 2 bases not matched to a gene; V was cut back by 1 base and J by 5 bases. The germline CDR1 and CDR2 sequences are SEHNR and FQNEAQ (reference sequence). The CDR3 here is CASSLEGGDEQYF. The CDR3 DNA sequence: TGTGCCAGCAGCTTAGAAGGGGGCGACGAGCAGTACTTC.

This chain uses TRBV11-3 with TRBJ2-1; no firm D call. Germline CDR1 reads SGHNT; CDR2 reads YENEEA. This CDR3 contains 17 residues. The V end was cut by 4 bases, the J end by 1 base, with 17 bases between. The CDR3 sequence: CASSSLSRWRSYNEQFF. The CDR3, as DNA: TGTGCCAGCAGCTCTCTCTCTAGGTGGCGATCCTACAATGAGCAGTTCTTC.

This chain uses TRBV24-1 with TRBJ1-1, with TRBD1 as a possible D gene (6 bases). V was clipped by 3 bases and J by 5 bases, with 12 bases between them. CDR1 KGHDR and CDR2 SFDVKD come from the germline V gene. CDR3 size: 14 residues. CDR3 DNA sequence: TGTGCCACCAGTGATGGACAGCTAGGGACTGAAGCTTTCTTT. Its translation: CATSDGQLGTEAFF.

The rearrangement joins TRBV4-1 to TRBJ1-5; D remains ambiguous. This CDR3 has 15 amino acids. V lost 2 bases to trimming and J lost 6 bases, with 14 bases between them. Germline values: CDR1 MGHRA, CDR2 YSYEKL. CDR3 nucleotide sequence: TGCGCCAGCAGCCAAATATGGGCGGGAACTCAGCCCCAGCATTTT. Its translation is CASSQIWAGTQPQHF.

The V call is TRBV5-1, the J call TRBJ2-3; D is ambiguous. This CDR3 region has 14 residues. The V end was cut by 0 bases, the J end by 2 bases, with 7 bases between. Germline V gives CDR1 SGHRS, CDR2 YFSETQ. The CDR3 DNA reads TGCGCCAGCAGCTTGGAACGGTACACAGATACGCAGTATTTT. Its protein is CASSLERYTDTQYF.

J is TRBJ1-2 and V is TRBV6-6; D is possibly TRBD1 (6 bases). V lost 1 base, J lost 4 bases, and 16 bases lay in between. The CDR3 totals 16 residues. Germline lookup yields CDR1 MNHNY and CDR2 SVGAGI (reference sequence). The CDR3 protein is CASSYLQGGYSYGYTF. The CDR3 DNA is TGTGCCAGCAGTTACTTACAGGGAGGGTATAGCTATGGCTACACCTTC.

V gene TRBV19 combines with J gene TRBJ2-1, with TRBD2 matching 7 bases. The germline V gene encodes CDR1 LNHDA and CDR2 SQIVND (reference sequence). The V and J ends lost 7 bases and 3 bases, in that order; junction bases with no gene match: 6. The CDR3 spans 14 residues. The CDR3 DNA sequence: TGTGCCAGTACCAGGCGGGAGCTCTACAATGAGCAGTTCTTC. This codes for CASTRRELYNEQFF.

CDR3 protein: CASRQNLNTEAFF. The DNA of the CDR3 is TGTGCCAGCCGACAGAATCTGAACACTGAAGCTTTCTTT. V is TRBV6-5 and J is TRBJ1-1; D is possibly TRBD1 (5 bases). The CDR3 is made up of 13 amino acids. Trimming took 8 bases from V and 0 from J, leaving 10 bases between them. Germline values: CDR1 MNHEY, CDR2 SVGAGI.

This chain joins TRBV6-5 and TRBJ1-5, with D maybe TRBD1 (5 bases). V was clipped by 6 bases and J by 2 bases, with 8 bases between them. The CDR3 has 13 amino acids. The germline gives CDR1 MNHEY, CDR2 SVGAGI. This CDR3 is CASSQGGNQPQHF. As DNA, the CDR3 is TGTGCCAGCAGCCAGGGTGGCAATCAGCCCCAGCATTTT.

This sequence joins TRBV6-6 and TRBJ1-3; 11 nucleotides line up with TRBD1. CDR3 length equals 15 residues. Unmatched junction bases numbered 5, after V lost 2 bases and J lost 8 bases. The germline V gene has CDR1 MNHNY and CDR2 SVGAGI (reference sequence). The CDR3 sequence: CASSYRDRGKDTIYF. The CDR3 DNA is TGTGCCAGCAGTTACCGGGACAGGGGGAAAGACACCATATATTTT.

The chain employs TRBV18 and TRBJ1-2; no definite D call. This CDR3 is built from 15 residues. Trimming took off 2 bases at V and 1 base at J, with 11 bases between the two ends. Germline CDR1 is KGHSH and CDR2 is LQKENI. The CDR3 region is CASSPKAGINYGYTF. CDR3 in DNA: TGTGCCAGCTCACCAAAGGCAGGCATTAACTATGGCTACACCTTC.

J is TRBJ1-3 and V is TRBV6-6; D gene uncertain. Trimming left V 1 base short and J 0 bases short, with 7 bases between. The V gene's germline CDR1 is MNHNY and CDR2 SVGAGI (reference sequence). CDR3 length equals 15 residues. CDR3 sequence (DNA): TGTGCCAGCAGTTACTACAGAAGCTCTGGAAACACCATATATTTT. This translates into CASSYYRSSGNTIYF.